The sequence of this T cell receptor beta chain was determined in a study of blood T cell repertoires in COVID-19. Data came from immunoSEQ multiplex PCR; TCRdb stores just in-frame clones and leaves some out. The table lists approximately 35,000 clones, 88% of them singletons. The CDR3 has 13 amino acids. V lost 8 bases, J lost 4 bases, and 15 bases lay in between. CDR1 and CDR2 from the germline V gene are MNHEY and SMNVEV (reference sequence). The V call is TRBV27, the J call TRBJ2-7; D possibly corresponds to TRBD2 (7 bases). The receptor comes from a human donor in a cohort sampled during active COVID-19. Material for sequencing was peripheral blood. CDR3 sequence reads: CASGPGGQYEQYF. The CDR3 DNA follows: TGTGCCAGCGGGCCCGGGGGGCAATACGAGCAGTACTTC.